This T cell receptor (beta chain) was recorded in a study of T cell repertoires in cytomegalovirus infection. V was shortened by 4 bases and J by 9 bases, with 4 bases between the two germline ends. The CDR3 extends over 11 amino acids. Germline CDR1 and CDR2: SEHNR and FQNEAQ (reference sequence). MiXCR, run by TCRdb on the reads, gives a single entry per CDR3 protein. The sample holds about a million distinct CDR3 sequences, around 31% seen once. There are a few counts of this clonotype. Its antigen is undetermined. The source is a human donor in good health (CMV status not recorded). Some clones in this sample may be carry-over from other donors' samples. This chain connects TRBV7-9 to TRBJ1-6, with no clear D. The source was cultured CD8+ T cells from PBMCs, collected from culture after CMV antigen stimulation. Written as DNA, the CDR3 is TGTGCCAGCAGCTCCACTTCACCCCTCCACTTT. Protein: CASSSTSPLHF.